The text below deals with one TCR beta chain. Its cognate antigen is unknown. The CDR3 is 14 residues long. Trimming removed 5 bases from V and 2 bases from J; junction bases left unmatched: 5. Germline CDR1 is MNHEY and CDR2 is SMNVEV (reference sequence). The data were taken from a study of beta chain features in type 1 diabetes. Of the isolated RNA, all was reverse transcribed, and so the sequenced material was expressed TCRB transcripts. TCRdb keeps only in-frame clones here, not all; method: immunoSEQ multiplex PCR. The table shows more than 150,000 clones, with 11% occurring only once. Study-level points and caveats: Highly expressing activated T cells could be over-counted with a cDNA template.

The TCR originated in a man aged 18 to 30 in good health. This rearrangement joins TRBV27 to TRBJ2-7; TRBD2 matches 8 bases. Sequenced: central memory CD4+ T cells from blood. The CDR3 region is CASSATSGTYEQYF. For the CDR3, the DNA is TGTGCCAGCAGTGCCACTAGCGGAACCTACGAGCAGTACTTC.